The clone carrying this T cell receptor (beta chain) has a handful of counts. Antigen unknown. V lost 1 base and J lost 0, with 3 bases in between. This CDR3 contains 13 residues. The germline V gene has CDR1 SGHNT and CDR2 YENEEA. This specimen comes from a study of early T cells in non-severe SARS-CoV-2 infection. Study outcomes and limitations: The study's VDJdb matching favored anti-spike CD8 responses and missed private and CD4 specificities.

Unique molecular identifier tags were affixed to discrete cDNA molecules. In TCRdb, the 5' RACE reads were re-called with MiXCR into one record per CDR3 protein. The data show about 36,000 distinct CDR3 sequences, over 8.5% seen once. The sequenced sample was whole blood. This sequence joins TRBV11-3 and TRBJ1-1; D is unresolved. This clonotype was sampled from an adult who was a healthcare worker with PCR-confirmed SARS-CoV-2 infection or an uninfected control (not recorded which). The CDR3 region is CASSLGVNTEAFF. CDR3 sequence (DNA): TGTGCCAGCAGCTTAGGAGTGAACACTGAAGCTTTCTTT.